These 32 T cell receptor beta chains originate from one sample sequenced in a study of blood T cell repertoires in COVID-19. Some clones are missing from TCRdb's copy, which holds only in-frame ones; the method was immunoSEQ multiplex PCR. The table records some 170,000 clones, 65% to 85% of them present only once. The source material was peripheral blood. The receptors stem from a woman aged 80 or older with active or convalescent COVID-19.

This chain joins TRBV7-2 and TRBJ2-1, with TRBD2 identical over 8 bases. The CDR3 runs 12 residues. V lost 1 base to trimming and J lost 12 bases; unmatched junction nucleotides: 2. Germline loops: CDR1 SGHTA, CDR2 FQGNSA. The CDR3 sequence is CASSLGLAGQFF. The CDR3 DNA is TGTGCCAGCAGCTTAGGGCTAGCGGGGCAGTTCTTC. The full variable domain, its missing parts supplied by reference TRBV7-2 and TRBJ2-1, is GAGVSQSPSNKVTEKGKDVELRCDPISGHTALYWYRQSLGQGLEFLIYFQGNSAPDKSGLPSDRFSAERTGGSVSTLTIQRTQQEDSAVYLCASSLGLAGQFFGPGTRLTVL.

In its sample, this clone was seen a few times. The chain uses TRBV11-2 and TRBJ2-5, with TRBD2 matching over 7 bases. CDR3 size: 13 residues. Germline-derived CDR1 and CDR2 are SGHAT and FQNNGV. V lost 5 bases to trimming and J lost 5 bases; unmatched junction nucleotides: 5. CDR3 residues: CASSTWGGETQYF. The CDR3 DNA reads TGTGCCAGCAGCACCTGGGGGGGGGAGACCCAGTACTTC.

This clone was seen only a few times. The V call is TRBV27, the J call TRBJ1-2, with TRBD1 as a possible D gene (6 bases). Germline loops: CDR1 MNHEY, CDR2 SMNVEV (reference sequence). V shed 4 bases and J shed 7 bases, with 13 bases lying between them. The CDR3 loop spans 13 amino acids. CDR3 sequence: CASSYTGKSGYTF. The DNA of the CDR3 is TGTGCCAGCAGTTATACAGGGAAAAGTGGCTACACCTTC.

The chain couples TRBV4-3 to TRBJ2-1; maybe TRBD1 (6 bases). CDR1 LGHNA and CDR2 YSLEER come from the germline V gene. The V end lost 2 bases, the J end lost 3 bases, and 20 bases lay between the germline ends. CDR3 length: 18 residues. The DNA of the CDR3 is TGCGCCAGCAGCCAATTACCATCCAGGGGTCATTTCTACAATGAGCAGTTCTTC. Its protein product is CASSQLPSRGHFYNEQFF.

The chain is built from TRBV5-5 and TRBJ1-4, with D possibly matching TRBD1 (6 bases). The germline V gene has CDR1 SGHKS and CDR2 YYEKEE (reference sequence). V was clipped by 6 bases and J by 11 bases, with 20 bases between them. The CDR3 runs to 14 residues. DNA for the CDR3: TGTGCCAGCACCTCGGGGGGGGCTAGGATGAAACTGTTTTTT. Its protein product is CASTSGGARMKLFF.

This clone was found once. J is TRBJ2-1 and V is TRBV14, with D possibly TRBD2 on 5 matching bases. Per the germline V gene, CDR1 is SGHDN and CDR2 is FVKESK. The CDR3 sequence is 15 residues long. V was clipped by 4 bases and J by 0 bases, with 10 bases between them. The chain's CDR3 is CASSPAASSYNEQFF. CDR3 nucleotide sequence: TGTGCCAGCAGCCCAGCGGCGAGCTCCTACAATGAGCAGTTCTTC.

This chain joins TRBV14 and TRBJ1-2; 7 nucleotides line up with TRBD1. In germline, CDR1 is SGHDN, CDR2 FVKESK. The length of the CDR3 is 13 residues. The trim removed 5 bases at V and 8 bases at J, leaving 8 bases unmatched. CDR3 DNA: TGTGCCAGCAGCATCCTCACAGGGGAGGGCTACACCTTC. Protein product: CASSILTGEGYTF.

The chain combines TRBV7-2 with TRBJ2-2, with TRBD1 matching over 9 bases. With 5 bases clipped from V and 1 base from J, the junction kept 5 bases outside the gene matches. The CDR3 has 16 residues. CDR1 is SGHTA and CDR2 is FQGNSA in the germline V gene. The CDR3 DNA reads TGTGCCAGCAGCACACGACAGGGGGTGAACACCGGGGAGCTGTTTTTT. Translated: CASSTRQGVNTGELFF.

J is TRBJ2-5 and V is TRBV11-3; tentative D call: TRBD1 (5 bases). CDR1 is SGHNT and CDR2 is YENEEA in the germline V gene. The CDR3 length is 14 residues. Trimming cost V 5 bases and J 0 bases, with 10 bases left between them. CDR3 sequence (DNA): TGTGCCAGCAGCCCAGACAGTTACCAAGAGACCCAGTACTTC. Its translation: CASSPDSYQETQYF.

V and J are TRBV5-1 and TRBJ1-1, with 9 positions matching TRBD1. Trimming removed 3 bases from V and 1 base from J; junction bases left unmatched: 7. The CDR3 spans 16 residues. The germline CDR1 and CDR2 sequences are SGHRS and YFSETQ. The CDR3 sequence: CASSSGQGGENTEAFF. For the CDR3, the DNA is TGCGCCAGCAGCTCGGGACAGGGTGGGGAGAACACTGAAGCTTTCTTT.

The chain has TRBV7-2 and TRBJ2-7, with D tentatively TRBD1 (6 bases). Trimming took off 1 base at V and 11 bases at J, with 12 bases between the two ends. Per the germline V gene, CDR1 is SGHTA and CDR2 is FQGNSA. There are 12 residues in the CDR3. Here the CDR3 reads CASSLGIGDKYF. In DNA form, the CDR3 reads TGTGCCAGCAGCTTAGGTATCGGGGACAAGTACTTC.

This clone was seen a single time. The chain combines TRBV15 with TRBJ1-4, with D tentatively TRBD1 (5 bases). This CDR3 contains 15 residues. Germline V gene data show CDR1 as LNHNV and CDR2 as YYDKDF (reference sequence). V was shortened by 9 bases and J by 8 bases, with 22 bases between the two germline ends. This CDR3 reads CATSHDSGRDEKLFF. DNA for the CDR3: TGTGCCACGAGTCACGACAGCGGGAGGGACGAAAAACTGTTTTTT.

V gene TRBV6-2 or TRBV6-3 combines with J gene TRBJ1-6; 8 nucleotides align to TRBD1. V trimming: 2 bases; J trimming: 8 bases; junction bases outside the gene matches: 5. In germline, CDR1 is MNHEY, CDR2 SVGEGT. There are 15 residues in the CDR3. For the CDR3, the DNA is TGTGCCAGCAGTTACCAAGACAGGGGTGATTCACCCCTCCACTTT. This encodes CASSYQDRGDSPLHF.

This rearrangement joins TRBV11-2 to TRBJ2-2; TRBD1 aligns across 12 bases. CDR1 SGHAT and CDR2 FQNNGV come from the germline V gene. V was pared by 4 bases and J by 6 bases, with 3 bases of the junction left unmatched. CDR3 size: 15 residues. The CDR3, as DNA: TGTGCCAGCAGCTCGGGACAGGGGGCCGCCGGGGAGCTGTTTTTT. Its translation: CASSSGQGAAGELFF.

The chain's CDR3 is CSASPGRGAFF. The CDR3, as DNA: TGCAGTGCTAGCCCTGGACGGGGAGCTTTCTTT. V gene TRBV20-1 combines with J gene TRBJ1-1; D gene uncertain. This CDR3 contains 11 residues. Trimming cost V 3 bases and J 10 bases, with 12 bases left between them. Germline assignment: CDR1 DFQATT and CDR2 SNEGSKA (reference sequence).

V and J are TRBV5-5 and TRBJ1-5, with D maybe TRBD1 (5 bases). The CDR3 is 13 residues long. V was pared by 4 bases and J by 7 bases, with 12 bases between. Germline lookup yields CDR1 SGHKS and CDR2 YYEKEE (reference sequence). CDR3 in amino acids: CASSLRDFQPQHF. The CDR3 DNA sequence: TGTGCCAGCAGCCTCCGGGACTTCCAGCCCCAGCATTTT.

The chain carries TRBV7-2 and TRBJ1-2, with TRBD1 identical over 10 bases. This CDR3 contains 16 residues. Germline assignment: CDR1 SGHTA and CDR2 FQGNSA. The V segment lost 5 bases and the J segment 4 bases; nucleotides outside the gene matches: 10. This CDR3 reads CASSAHMTGGGYGYTF. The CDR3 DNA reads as TGTGCCAGCAGCGCGCACATGACAGGGGGCGGCTATGGCTACACCTTC. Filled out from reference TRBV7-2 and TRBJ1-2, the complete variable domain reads GAGVSQSPSNKVTEKGKDVELRCDPISGHTALYWYRQSLGQGLEFLIYFQGNSAPDKSGLPSDRFSAERTGGSVSTLTIQRTQQEDSAVYLCASSAHMTGGGYGYTFGSGTRLTVV.

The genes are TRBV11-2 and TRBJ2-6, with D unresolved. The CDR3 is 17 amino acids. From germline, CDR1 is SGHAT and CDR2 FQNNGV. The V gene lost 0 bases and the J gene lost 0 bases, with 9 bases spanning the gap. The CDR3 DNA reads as TGTGCCAGCAGCTTAGATGTGCGGCCCTCTGGGGCCAACGTCCTGACTTTC. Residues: CASSLDVRPSGANVLTF.

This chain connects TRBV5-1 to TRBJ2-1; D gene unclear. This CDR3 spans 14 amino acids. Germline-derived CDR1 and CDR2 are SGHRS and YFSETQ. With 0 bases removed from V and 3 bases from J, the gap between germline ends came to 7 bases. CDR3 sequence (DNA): TGCGCCAGCAGCTTGGGGCAGAACTACAATGAGCAGTTCTTC. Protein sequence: CASSLGQNYNEQFF.

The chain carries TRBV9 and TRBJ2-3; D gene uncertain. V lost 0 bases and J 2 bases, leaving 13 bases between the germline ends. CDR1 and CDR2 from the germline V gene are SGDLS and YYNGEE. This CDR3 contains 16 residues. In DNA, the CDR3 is TGTGCCAGCAGCGTAGCCCCACTGGTCTCCACAGATACGCAGTATTTT. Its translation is CASSVAPLVSTDTQYF.

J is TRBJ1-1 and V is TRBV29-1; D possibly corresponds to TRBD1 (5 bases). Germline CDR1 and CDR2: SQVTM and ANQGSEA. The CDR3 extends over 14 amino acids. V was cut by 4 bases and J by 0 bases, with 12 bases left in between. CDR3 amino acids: CSVGEGTMNTEAFF. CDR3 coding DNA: TGCAGCGTTGGGGAGGGGACCATGAACACTGAAGCTTTCTTT.

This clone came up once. This CDR3 reads CASSEIWASPSTDTQYF. DNA of the CDR3: TGTGCCAGCAGTGAAATTTGGGCTAGCCCTAGCACAGATACGCAGTATTTT. The chain uses TRBV2 and TRBJ2-3, with TRBD2 as a possible D gene (5 bases). The V gene lost 2 bases and the J gene lost 0 bases, with 15 bases spanning the gap. Germline values: CDR1 SNHLY, CDR2 FYNNEI. There are 17 residues in the CDR3.

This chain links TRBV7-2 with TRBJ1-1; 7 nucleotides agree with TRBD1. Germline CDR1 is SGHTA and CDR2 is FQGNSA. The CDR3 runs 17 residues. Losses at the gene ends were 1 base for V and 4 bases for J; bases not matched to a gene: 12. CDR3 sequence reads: CASSLVTGKGARTEAFF. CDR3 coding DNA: TGTGCCAGCAGCTTAGTGACCGGGAAGGGGGCGCGCACTGAAGCTTTCTTT.

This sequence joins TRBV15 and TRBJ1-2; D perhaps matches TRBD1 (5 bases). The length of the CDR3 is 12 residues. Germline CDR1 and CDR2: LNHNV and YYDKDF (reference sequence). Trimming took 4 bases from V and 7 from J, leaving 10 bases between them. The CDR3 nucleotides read TGTGCCACCAGCAAGGGGATAGGTGGCTACACCTTC. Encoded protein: CATSKGIGGYTF.

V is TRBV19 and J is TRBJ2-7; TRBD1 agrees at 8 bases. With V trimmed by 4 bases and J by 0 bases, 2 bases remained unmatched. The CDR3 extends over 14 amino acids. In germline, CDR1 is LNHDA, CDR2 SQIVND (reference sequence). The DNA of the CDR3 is TGTGCCAGTAGTAGGGGACAGGACTCCTACGAGCAGTACTTC. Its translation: CASSRGQDSYEQYF.

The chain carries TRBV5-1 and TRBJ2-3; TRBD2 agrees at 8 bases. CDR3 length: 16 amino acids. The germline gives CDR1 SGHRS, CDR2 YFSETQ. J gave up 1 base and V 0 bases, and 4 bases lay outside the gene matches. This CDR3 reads CASSLGAGVGTDTQYF. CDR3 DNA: TGCGCCAGCAGCTTGGGAGCGGGGGTGGGCACAGATACGCAGTATTTT.

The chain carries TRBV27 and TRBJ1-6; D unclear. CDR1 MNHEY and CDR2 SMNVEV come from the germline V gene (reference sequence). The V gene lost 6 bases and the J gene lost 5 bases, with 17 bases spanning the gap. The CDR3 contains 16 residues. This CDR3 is CASSSRTTADNSPLHF. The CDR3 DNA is TGTGCCAGCAGCTCCCGTACGACTGCGGATAATTCACCCCTCCACTTT.

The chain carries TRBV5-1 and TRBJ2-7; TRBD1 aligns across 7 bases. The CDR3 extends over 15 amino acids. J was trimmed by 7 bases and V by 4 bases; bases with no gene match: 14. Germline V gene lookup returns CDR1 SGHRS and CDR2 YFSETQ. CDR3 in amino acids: CASSPGGYGAEEQYF. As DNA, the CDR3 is TGCGCCAGCAGCCCAGGGGGTTACGGCGCGGAAGAGCAGTACTTC.

In nucleotides, the CDR3 is TGTGCCAGCAGTTACAGCCCTTCCTACGAGCAGTACTTC. Its protein is CASSYSPSYEQYF. The chain is built from TRBV6-2 or TRBV6-3 and TRBJ2-7; D gene ambiguous. V was cut by 2 bases and J by 1 base, with 6 bases left in between. The CDR3 contains 13 residues. Germline V gene sequence: CDR1 MNHEY, CDR2 SVGEGT.

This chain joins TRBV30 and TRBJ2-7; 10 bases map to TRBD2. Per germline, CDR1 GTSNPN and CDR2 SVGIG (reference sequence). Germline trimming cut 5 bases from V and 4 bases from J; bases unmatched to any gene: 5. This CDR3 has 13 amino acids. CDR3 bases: TGTGCCTGGGGGGGACTAGCGAAATACGAGCAGTACTTC. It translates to CAWGGLAKYEQYF.

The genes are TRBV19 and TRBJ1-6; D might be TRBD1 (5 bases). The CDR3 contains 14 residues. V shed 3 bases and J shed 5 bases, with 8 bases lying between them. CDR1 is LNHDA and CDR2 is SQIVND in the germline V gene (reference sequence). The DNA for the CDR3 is TGTGCCAGTAGTATGGGACTAAATAATTCACCCCTCCACTTT. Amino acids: CASSMGLNNSPLHF.

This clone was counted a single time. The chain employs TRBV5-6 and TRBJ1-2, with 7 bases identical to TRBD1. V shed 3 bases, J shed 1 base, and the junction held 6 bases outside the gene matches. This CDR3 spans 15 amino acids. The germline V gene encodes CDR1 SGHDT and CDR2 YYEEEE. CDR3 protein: CASSYRDRSNYGYTF. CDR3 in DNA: TGTGCCAGCAGCTATCGGGACAGAAGTAACTATGGCTACACCTTC.